The text below deals with one T cell receptor beta chain. Its antigen is unknown. Autoimmune disease history or systemic immunosuppression disqualified patients. Assay used: immunoSEQ multiplex PCR; TCRdb lists only in-frame clones, some missing. The sample includes nearly 45,000 clones, approximately 88% of them seen just once. The data were taken from a study of OX40 agonist ivuxolimab in advanced cancers. Overall study: Three patients showed partial responses: one hepatocellular carcinoma and two cutaneous melanoma cases. Regarding the study as a whole: Within 6 weeks, CD4+ and CD8+ blood T cells expanded clonally at 0.1 to 3.0 mg/kg.

There are 14 residues in the CDR3. Germline V CDR1 and CDR2: MDHEN, SYDVKM. Trimming cost V 5 bases and J 4 bases; bases outside gene matches: 5. The specimen comprised CD4+ or CD8+ T cells sorted from blood, sampled in a trial of the OX40 agonist ivuxolimab. J is TRBJ1-1 and V is TRBV28, with TRBD1 matching over 9 bases. This clonotype originated in an adult with an advanced solid tumor such as melanoma, head and neck, liver or kidney cancer. CDR3 sequence reads: CASSVQGAGTEAFF. CDR3 in DNA: TGTGCCAGCAGTGTACAGGGGGCGGGCACTGAAGCTTTCTTT. Variable domain in full (rest from reference TRBV28 and TRBJ1-1): DVKVTQSSRYLVKRTGEKVFLECVQDMDHENMFWYRQDPGLGLRLIYFSYDVKMKEKGDIPEGYSVSREKKERFSLILESASTNQTSMYLCASSVQGAGTEAFFGQGTRLTVV.